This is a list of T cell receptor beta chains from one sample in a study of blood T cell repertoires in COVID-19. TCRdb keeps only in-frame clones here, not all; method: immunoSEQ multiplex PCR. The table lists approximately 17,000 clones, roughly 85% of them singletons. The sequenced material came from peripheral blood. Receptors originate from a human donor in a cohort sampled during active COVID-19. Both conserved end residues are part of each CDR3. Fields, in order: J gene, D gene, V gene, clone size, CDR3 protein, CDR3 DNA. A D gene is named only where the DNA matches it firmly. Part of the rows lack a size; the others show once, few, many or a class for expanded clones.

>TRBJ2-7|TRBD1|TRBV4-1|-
CASSQQDRGSPSYEQYF
TGCGCCAGCAGCCAACAGGACAGGGGGTCACCTAGCTACGAGCAGTACTTC
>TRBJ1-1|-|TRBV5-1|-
CASSLGRGLLNTEAFF
TGCGCCAGCAGCTTGGGCAGGGGACTATTGAACACTGAAGCTTTCTTT
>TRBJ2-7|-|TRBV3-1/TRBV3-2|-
CASSSRGTVEQYF
TGTGCCAGCAGCTCCCGCGGGACGGTCGAGCAGTACTTC
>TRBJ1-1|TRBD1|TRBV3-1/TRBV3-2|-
CASSLLGTGTNTEAFF
TGTGCCAGCAGCCTGCTAGGGACAGGGACGAACACTGAAGCTTTCTTT
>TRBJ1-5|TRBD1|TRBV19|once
CASNRGRNQPQHF
TGTGCCAGTAACAGGGGGCGGAATCAGCCCCAGCATTTT
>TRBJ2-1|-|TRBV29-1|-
CSASRGPFYNEQFF
TGCAGCGCCAGTCGCGGCCCGTTCTACAATGAGCAGTTCTTC
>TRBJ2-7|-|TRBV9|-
CASSASGMGGSEQYF
TGTGCCAGCAGCGCTTCCGGGATGGGGGGTAGCGAGCAGTACTTC
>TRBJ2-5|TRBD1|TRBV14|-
CASSQITGGRRETQYF
TGTGCCAGCAGCCAAATAACAGGGGGAAGACGAGAGACCCAGTACTTC
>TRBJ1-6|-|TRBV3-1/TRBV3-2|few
CASSQVAQSFNSPLHF
TGTGCCAGCAGCCAAGTGGCACAGAGCTTTAATTCACCCCTCCACTTT
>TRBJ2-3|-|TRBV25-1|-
CASGLGAGDTDTQYF
TGTGCCAGTGGGCTGGGGGCGGGGGACACAGATACGCAGTATTTT
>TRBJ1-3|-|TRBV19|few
CASSIGTADTIYF
TGTGCCAGTAGTATAGGGACTGCGGACACCATATATTTT
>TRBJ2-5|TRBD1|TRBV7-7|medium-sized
CASSSVRDRGRETQYF
TGTGCCAGCAGCTCAGTCCGGGACAGGGGACGGGAGACCCAGTACTTC
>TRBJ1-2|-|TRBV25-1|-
CASSPGGAAFANYGYTF
TGTGCCAGCAGCCCCGGGGGGGCCGCCTTCGCTAACTATGGCTACACCTTC
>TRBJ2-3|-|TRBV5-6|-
CASSWNRIPDTQYF
TGTGCCAGCAGCTGGAACAGGATTCCAGATACGCAGTATTTT
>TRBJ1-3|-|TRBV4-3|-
CASSQVVGGSGNTIYF
TGCGCCAGCAGCCAAGTAGTGGGAGGGTCTGGAAACACCATATATTTT
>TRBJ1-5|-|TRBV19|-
CASSIAGQPQHF
TGTGCCAGTAGTATAGCGGGTCAGCCCCAGCATTTT
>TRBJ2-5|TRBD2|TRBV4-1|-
CASSQLMGLASEYQETQYF
TGCGCCAGCAGCCAACTCATGGGACTAGCTTCAGAGTACCAAGAGACCCAGTACTTC
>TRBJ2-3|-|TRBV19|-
CASSIDLRVSTQYF
TGTGCCAGTAGTATAGATCTGAGGGTCAGTACGCAGTATTTT
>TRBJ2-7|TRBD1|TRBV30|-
CAWLMLGTGGGEQYF
TGTGCCTGGCTGATGTTGGGGACAGGGGGCGGCGAGCAGTACTTC
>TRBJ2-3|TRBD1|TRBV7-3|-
CASSLKPPAGTVLRPYTDTQYF
TGTGCCAGCAGCTTAAAACCACCGGCAGGGACAGTTCTCAGACCTTACACAGATACGCAGTATTTT
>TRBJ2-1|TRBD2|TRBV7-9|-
CASSSTSGGATVQFF
TGTGCCAGCAGCTCGACTAGCGGGGGGGCAACGGTGCAGTTCTTC
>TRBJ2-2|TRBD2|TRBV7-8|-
CASSLSSGTNTGELFF
TGTGCCAGCAGCTTATCTAGCGGGACGAACACCGGGGAGCTGTTTTTT
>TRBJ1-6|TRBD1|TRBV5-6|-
CASSLIQGADSPLHF
TGTGCCAGCAGCTTGATACAGGGGGCTGATTCACCCCTCCACTTT
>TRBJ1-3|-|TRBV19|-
CASSARAGNTIYF
TGTGCCAGTAGTGCCCGGGCTGGAAACACCATATATTTT
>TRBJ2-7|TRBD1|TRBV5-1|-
CASSWGTGEEQYF
TGCGCCAGCAGCTGGGGGACAGGCGAGGAGCAGTACTTC
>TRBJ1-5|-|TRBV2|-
CASSAERNNQPQHF
TGTGCCAGCAGTGCCGAGCGGAACAATCAGCCCCAGCATTTT
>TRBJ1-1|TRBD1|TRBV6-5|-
CASRQDRVGTEAFF
TGTGCCAGCAGACAAGACAGGGTGGGCACTGAAGCTTTCTTT
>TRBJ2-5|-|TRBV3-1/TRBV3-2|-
CASSQERETQYF
TGTGCCAGCAGCCAAGAGCGGGAGACCCAGTACTTC
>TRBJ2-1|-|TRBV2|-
CASTNPGLANNEQFF
TGTGCCAGCACTAACCCGGGACTCGCAAACAATGAGCAGTTCTTC
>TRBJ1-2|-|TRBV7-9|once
CASSLETVYGYTF
TGTGCCAGCAGCTTAGAAACAGTCTATGGCTACACCTTC
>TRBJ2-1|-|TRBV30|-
CASAGASYNEQFF
TGTGCCTCTGCAGGGGCTTCCTACAATGAGCAGTTCTTC
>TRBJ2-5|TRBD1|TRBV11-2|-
CASSSRTGRWRETQYF
TGTGCCAGCAGCTCCCGGACAGGGCGCTGGCGAGAGACCCAGTACTTC
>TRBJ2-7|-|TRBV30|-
CAWSVRSGVSYEQYF
TGTGCCTGGAGTGTACGATCAGGGGTGTCCTACGAGCAGTACTTC
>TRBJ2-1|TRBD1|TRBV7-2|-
CASSWDREGNNEQFF
TGTGCCAGCAGCTGGGACAGGGAAGGGAACAATGAGCAGTTCTTC
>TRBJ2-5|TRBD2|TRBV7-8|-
CAGTSGSLKETQYF
TGTGCTGGGACTAGCGGGTCTTTAAAAGAGACCCAGTACTTC
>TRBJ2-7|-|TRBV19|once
CASSPLSGNSPYEQYF
TGTGCCAGTAGTCCTCTGTCCGGGAATAGTCCCTACGAGCAGTACTTC
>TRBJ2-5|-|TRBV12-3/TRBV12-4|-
CASSRDSQETQYF
TGTGCCAGCAGCAGAGACAGCCAAGAGACCCAGTACTTC
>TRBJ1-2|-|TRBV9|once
CASSKLEQGHGDGYTF
TGTGCCAGCAGCAAATTGGAACAGGGCCACGGGGATGGCTACACCTTC
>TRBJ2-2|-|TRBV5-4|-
CASSSGAQTGDGELFF
TGTGCCAGCAGCTCAGGGGCACAGACCGGGGACGGGGAGCTGTTTTTT
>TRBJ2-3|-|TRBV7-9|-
CASSGDRSLGPTDTQYF
TGTGCCAGCAGCGGCGACAGGTCTTTGGGACCCACAGATACGCAGTATTTT
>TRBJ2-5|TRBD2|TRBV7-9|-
CASSAGRGAEGETQYF
TGTGCCAGCAGCGCAGGGCGGGGGGCCGAGGGAGAGACCCAGTACTTC
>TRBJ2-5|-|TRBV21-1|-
CASSKDILAGVQETQYF
TGTGCCAGCAGCAAAGACATACTAGCGGGGGTACAAGAGACCCAGTACTTC
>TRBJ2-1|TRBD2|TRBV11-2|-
CASSLLVSGGGYNEQFF
TGTGCCAGCAGCTTATTGGTTAGCGGGGGGGGTTACAATGAGCAGTTCTTC
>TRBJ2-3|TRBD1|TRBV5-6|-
CASSLSLGGDTQYF
TGTGCCAGCAGCTTGTCCCTAGGGGGCGATACGCAGTATTTT
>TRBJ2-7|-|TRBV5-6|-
CASSPRWGGQGEQYF
TGTGCCAGCAGCCCCCGGTGGGGGGGCCAAGGCGAGCAGTACTTC
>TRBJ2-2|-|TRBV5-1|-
CASTPSAGELFF
TGCGCCAGCACCCCCTCCGCCGGGGAGCTGTTTTTT
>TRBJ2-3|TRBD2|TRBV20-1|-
CSASLAGSTDTQYF
TGCAGTGCTAGTCTAGCGGGAAGCACAGATACGCAGTATTTT
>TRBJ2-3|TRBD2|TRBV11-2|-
CASSSYSGGGPDTQYF
TGTGCCAGCAGCTCCTATAGCGGGGGGGGCCCAGATACGCAGTATTTT
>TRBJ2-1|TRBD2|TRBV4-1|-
CASSLPSGDEQFF
TGCGCCAGCAGCCTTCCTAGCGGGGATGAGCAGTTCTTC
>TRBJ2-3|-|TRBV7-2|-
CASSSLAGSTDTQYF
TGTGCCAGCAGCTCACTTGCGGGGAGCACAGATACGCAGTATTTT
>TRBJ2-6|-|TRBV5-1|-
CASSLAGSGANVLTF
TGCGCCAGCAGCTTGGCAGGGTCTGGGGCCAACGTCCTGACTTTC
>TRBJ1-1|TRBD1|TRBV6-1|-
CASSEQDRGQTEAFF
TGTGCCAGCAGTGAACAGGACAGGGGGCAAACTGAAGCTTTCTTT
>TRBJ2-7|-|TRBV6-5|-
CASSYSFTGPPYEQYF
TGTGCCAGCAGTTACTCGTTTACAGGGCCCCCCTACGAGCAGTACTTC
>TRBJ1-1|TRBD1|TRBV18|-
CASSRRTGEVNTEAFF
TGTGCCAGCTCACGGAGGACAGGGGAAGTGAACACTGAAGCTTTCTTT
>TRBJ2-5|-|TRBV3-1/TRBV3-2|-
CASSQTRGGWETQYF
TGTGCCAGCAGCCAAACAAGGGGGGGATGGGAGACCCAGTACTTC
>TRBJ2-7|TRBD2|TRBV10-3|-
CAISATSWEQYF
TGTGCCATCAGTGCGACTAGCTGGGAGCAGTACTTC
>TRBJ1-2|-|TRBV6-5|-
CASIANGGWGYGYTF
TGTGCCAGCATTGCAAACGGGGGTTGGGGCTATGGCTACACCTTC